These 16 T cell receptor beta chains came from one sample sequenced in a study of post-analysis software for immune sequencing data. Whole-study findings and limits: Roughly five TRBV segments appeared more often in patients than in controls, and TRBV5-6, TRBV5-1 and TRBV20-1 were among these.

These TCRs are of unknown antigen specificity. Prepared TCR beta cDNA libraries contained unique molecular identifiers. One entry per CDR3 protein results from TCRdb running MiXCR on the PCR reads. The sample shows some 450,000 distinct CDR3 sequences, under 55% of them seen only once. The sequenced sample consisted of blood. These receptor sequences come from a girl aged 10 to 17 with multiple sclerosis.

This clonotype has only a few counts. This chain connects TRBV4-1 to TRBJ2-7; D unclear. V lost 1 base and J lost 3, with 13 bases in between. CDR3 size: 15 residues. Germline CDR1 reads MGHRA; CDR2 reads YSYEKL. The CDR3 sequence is CASSQVHPGNYEQYF. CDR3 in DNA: TGCGCCAGCAGCCAAGTCCATCCTGGGAACTACGAGCAGTACTTC.

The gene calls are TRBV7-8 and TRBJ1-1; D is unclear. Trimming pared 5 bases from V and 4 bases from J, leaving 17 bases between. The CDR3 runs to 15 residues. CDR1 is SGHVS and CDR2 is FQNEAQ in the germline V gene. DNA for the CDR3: TGTGCCAGCAGCCCCTCGGACGGCATGAGCACTGAAGCTTTCTTT. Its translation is CASSPSDGMSTEAFF.

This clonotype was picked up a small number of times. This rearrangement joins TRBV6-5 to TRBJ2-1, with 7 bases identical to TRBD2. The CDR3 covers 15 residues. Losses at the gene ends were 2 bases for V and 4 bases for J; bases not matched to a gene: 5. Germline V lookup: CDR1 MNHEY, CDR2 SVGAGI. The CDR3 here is CASSYGRAVYNEQFF. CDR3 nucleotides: TGTGCCAGCAGTTACGGGAGGGCCGTTTACAATGAGCAGTTCTTC.

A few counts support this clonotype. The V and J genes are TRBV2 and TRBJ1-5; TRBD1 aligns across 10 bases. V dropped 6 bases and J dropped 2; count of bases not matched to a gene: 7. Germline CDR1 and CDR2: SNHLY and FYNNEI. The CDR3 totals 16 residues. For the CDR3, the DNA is TGTGCCAGCAGGGAAAGGGACAGGGGAGGCAATCAGCCCCAGCATTTT. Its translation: CASRERDRGGNQPQHF. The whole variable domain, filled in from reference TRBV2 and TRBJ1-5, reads EPEVTQTPSHQVTQMGQEVILRCVPISNHLYFYWYRQILGQKVEFLVSFYNNEISEKSEIFDDQFSVERPDGSNFTLKIRSTKLEDSAMYFCASRERDRGGNQPQHFGDGTRLSIL.

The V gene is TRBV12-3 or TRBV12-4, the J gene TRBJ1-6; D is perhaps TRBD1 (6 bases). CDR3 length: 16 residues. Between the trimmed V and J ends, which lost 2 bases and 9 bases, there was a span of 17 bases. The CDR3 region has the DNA TGTGCCAGCAGTTTAAGAGGTACAGGGAACCTTTCACCCCTCCACTTT. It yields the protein CASSLRGTGNLSPLHF.

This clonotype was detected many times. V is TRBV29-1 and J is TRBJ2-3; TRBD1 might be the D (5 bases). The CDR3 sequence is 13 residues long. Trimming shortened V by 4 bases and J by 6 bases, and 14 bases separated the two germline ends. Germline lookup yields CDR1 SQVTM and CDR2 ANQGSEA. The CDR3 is CSVAQGLSDTQYF. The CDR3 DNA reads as TGCAGCGTTGCGCAGGGTCTATCTGATACGCAGTATTTT.

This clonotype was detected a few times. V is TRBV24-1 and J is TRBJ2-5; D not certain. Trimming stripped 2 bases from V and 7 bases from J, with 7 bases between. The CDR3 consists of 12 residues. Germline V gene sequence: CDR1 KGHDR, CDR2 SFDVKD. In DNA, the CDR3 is TGTGCCACCAGTGATTACCGTCTGACCCAGTACTTC. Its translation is CATSDYRLTQYF.

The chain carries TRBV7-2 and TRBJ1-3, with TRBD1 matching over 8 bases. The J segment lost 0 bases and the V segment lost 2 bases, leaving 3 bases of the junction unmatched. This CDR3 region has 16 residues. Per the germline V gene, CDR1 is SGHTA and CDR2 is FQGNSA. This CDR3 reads CASSLRTGLSGNTIYF. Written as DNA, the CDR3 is TGTGCCAGCAGCTTAAGGACAGGGCTCTCTGGAAACACCATATATTTT.

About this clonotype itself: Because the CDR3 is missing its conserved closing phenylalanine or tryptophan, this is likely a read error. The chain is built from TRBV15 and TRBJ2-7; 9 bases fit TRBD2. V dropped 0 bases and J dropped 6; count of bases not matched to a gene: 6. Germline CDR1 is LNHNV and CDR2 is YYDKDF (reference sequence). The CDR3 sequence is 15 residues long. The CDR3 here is CATSRDLAGTGEQYL. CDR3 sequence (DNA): TGTGCCACCAGCAGAGATCTAGCGGGAACGGGCGAGCAGTACTTA.

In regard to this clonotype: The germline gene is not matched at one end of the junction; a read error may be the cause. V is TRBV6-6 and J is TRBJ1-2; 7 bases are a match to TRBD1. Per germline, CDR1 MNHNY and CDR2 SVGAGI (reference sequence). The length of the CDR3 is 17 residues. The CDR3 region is CASSQTKGDRVIYGYIF. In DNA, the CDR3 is TGTGCCAGCAGTCAAACGAAGGGCGACAGGGTGATATATGGCTACATCTTC.

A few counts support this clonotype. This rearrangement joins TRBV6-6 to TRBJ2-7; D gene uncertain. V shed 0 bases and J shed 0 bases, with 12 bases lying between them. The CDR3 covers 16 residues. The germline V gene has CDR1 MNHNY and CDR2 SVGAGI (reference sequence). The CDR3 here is CASSYSSISSSYEQYF. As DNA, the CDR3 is TGTGCCAGCAGTTACTCGAGCATCTCTAGCTCCTACGAGCAGTACTTC.

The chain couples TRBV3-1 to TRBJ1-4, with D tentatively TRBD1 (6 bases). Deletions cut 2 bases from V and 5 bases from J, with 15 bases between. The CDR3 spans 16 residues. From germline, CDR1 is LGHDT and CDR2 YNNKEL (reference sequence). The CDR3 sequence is CASSQRGAGDNEKLFF. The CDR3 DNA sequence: TGTGCCAGCAGCCAAAGGGGGGCCGGCGACAATGAAAAACTGTTTTTT.

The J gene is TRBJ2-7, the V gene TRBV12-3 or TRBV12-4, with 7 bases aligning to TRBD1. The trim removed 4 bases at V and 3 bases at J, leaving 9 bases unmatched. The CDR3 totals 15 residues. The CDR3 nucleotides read TGTGCCAGCAGTTCGCCTGACAGGGACAACTACGAGCAGTACTTC. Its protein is CASSSPDRDNYEQYF.

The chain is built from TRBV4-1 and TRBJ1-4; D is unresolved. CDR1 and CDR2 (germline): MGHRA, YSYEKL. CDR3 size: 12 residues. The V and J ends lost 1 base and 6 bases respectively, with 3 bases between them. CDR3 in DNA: TGCGCCAGCAGCCAAGTTCATGAAAAACTGTTTTTT. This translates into CASSQVHEKLFF.

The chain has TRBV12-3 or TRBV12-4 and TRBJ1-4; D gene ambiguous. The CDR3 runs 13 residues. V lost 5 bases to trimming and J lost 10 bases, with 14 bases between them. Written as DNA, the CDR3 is TGTGCCAGCAGTCCTCGGAGGGAGGGAAAACTGTTTTTT. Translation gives CASSPRREGKLFF.

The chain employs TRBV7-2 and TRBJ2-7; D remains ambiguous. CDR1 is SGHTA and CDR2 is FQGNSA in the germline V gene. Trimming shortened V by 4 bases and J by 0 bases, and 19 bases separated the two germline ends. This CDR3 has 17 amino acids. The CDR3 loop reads CASSWSQSQTGSYEQYF. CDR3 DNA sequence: TGTGCCAGCAGCTGGTCACAGTCCCAAACCGGCTCCTACGAGCAGTACTTC.